One and the same sample provided the 5 T cell receptor beta chains below, sequenced in a study of T cell responses to AZD1222 COVID-19 vaccine. Produced via immunoSEQ multiplex PCR; TCRdb's table is partial and in-frame only. The sample consists of more than 150,000 clones, around 93% of them appearing once. Sequencing was performed on peripheral blood, taken on day 0 of AZD1222 vaccination. Source of these receptors: an adult in good health.

V usage is TRBV28 and J usage is TRBJ1-1; TRBD1 agrees at 10 bases. This CDR3 is built from 15 residues. Germline CDR1 MDHEN, CDR2 SYDVKM. With V trimmed by 1 base and J by 9 bases, 8 bases remained unmatched. CDR3 region: CASSLFGGTGDKAFF. The CDR3 DNA reads TGTGCCAGCAGTTTATTCGGGGGGACAGGGGATAAAGCTTTCTTT.

Concerning this clone: An end of the junction does not agree with germline; a read error may underlie this. The V call is TRBV6-5, the J call TRBJ2-1; D remains ambiguous. The CDR3 loop spans 11 amino acids. Germline V gene lookup returns CDR1 MNHEY and CDR2 SVGAGI. As DNA, the CDR3 is TGTGCCAGCACCAGGACCCATGGAACGATCTTC. Translation: CASTRTHGTIF.

This chain joins TRBV6-5 and TRBJ1-2, with D unclear. CDR3 length equals 13 residues. Germline CDR1 reads MNHEY; CDR2 reads SVGAGI. Deletions cut 7 bases from V and 8 bases from J, with 17 bases between. CDR3 nucleotides: TGTGCCAGCACCAACGGGAGGGTCGGGGGCTACACCTTC. It translates to CASTNGRVGGYTF.

This clone was seen a few times. V usage is TRBV7-9 and J usage is TRBJ1-5; TRBD1 is a possible D gene (6 bases). This CDR3 region has 13 residues. The germline gives CDR1 SEHNR, CDR2 FQNEAQ (reference sequence). V lost 3 bases, J lost 7 bases, and 10 bases lay in between. CDR3 DNA sequence: TGTGCCAGCAGCTTGTCAGGGGACCAGCCCCAGCATTTT. Translation: CASSLSGDQPQHF.

The V call is TRBV3-1 (or the pseudogene TRBV3-2), the J call TRBJ2-6; weak D call: TRBD2 (5 bases). Trimming shortened V by 4 bases and J by 4 bases, and 23 bases separated the two germline ends. This CDR3 comprises 19 residues. Looked up from germline, CDR1 is LGHDT and CDR2 is YNNKEL (reference sequence). The CDR3 sequence: CASSPARSGLTGGANVLTF. CDR3 DNA: TGTGCCAGCAGCCCGGCCCGAAGCGGACTCACGGGGGGGGCCAACGTCCTGACTTTC.